Ten or more counts support the clone carrying this T cell receptor beta chain. Its specificity is not known. Time point of the sample: newly diagnosed GD, antithyroid drugs for less than 3 months. Isolated PBMC RNA provided the starting material for the TCR library. Trimming removed 6 bases from V and 3 bases from J; junction bases left unmatched: 5. The germline V gene has CDR1 LNHDA and CDR2 SQIVND (reference sequence). This CDR3 is built from 14 residues. The data originate from a study of regulatory T cells in long-lasting Graves disease. For TCR beta, libraries came from iRepertoire HTBI primers and Arm-PCR of CDR3 regions. Using its own MiXCR run on the multiplex PCR reads, TCRdb lists one record per CDR3 protein. The sample includes some 220,000 distinct CDR3 sequences, around 20% of them seen just once. The study, taken as a whole, reports: Favoring TRBV28, TRBJ1-2 and TRBJ2-5 was a feature seen in persistent disease.

A further study also used this sample, focusing on T cells in Graves' hyperthyroidism and ophthalmopathy. From that second work: Graves' hyperthyroidism showing no ophthalmopathy progression within 18 months was considered stable.

The sample here was peripheral blood mononuclear cells (PBMCs), taken at new diagnosis, from a patient treated with antithyroid drugs. The chain couples TRBV19 to TRBJ2-7; 10 bases match TRBD2. This TCR was recovered from a woman aged 30 to 39 with Graves disease. In DNA, the CDR3 is TGTGCCAGTAGCACTAGCGGGATAAGCTACGAGCAGTACTTC. Its protein product is CASSTSGISYEQYF. Based on the CDR3 plus reference TRBV19 and TRBJ2-7, the full variable domain is DGGITQSPKYLFRKEGQNVTLSCEQNLNHDAMYWYRQDPGQGLRLIYYSQIVNDFQKGDIAEGYSVSREKKESFPLTVTSAQKNPTAFYLCASSTSGISYEQYFGPGTRLTVT.